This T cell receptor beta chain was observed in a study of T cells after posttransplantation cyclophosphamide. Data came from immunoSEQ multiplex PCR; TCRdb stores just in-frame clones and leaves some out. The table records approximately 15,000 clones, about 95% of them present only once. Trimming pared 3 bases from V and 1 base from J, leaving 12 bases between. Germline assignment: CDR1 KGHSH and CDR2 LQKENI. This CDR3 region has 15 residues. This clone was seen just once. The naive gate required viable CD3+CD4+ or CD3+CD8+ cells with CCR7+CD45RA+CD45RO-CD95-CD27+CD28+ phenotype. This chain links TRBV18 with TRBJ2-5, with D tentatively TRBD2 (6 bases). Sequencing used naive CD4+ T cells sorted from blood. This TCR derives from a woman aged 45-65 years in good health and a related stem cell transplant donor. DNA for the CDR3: TGTGCCAGCTCACCGGGGGGAGGACTCCAAGAGACCCAGTACTTC. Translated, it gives CASSPGGGLQETQYF.